This T cell receptor (beta chain) emerged from a study of shared clonotypes between healthy human individuals. Findings and caveats of the study: Donors were few, which limited the genetic and exposure-history diversity represented. Estimated richness values were generally larger in naive subsets than in memory subsets.

Turning to this clone: Its antigen is currently unknown.

All of the donors resided in Nashville, Tennessee, and each was a Caucasian adult. TCRdb's table, derived via immunoSEQ multiplex PCR, lists solely in-frame clones and lacks some. This table holds some 2,000,000 clones, more than 90% found once. The sequence came from a man aged 18 to 30 in good health. Sequenced input: naive CD4+ T cells sorted from blood. Subset meaning: CD45RA+ positively selected.

For the CDR3, the DNA is TGCGCCAGCAGCTCGCAGACAGGGGGTGGTGAAGCTTTCTTT. Translating it yields CASSSQTGGGEAFF. The chain carries TRBV5-1 and TRBJ1-1; 9 positions match TRBD1. Germline V gene sequence: CDR1 SGHRS, CDR2 YFSETQ. This CDR3 comprises 14 residues. V was clipped by 3 bases and J by 7 bases; unmatched bases: 7.